Presented here are 20 T cell receptor beta chains from one specimen sequenced in a study of chemoradiotherapy in HPV16-positive cancers. Profiled with immunoSEQ multiplex PCR; TCRdb holds only in-frame clones, not every one. The data show about 14,000 clones, 69% seen once. Specimen collection occurred from a patient who underwent chemoradiotherapy. Receptors originate from a human donor with HPV-associated anogenital cancer.

The chain's CDR3 is CASRRVGNTGELFF. Here the CDR3 DNA reads TGTGCCAGTAGGCGGGTAGGGAACACCGGGGAGCTGTTTTTT. The chain couples TRBV19 to TRBJ2-2; D is perhaps TRBD2 (5 bases). The germline V gene encodes CDR1 LNHDA and CDR2 SQIVND (reference sequence). Trimming cost V 6 bases and J 1 base, with 9 bases left between them. There are 14 residues in the CDR3.

This clone showed up just once. This chain joins TRBV28 and TRBJ1-6; 7 nucleotides agree with TRBD1. This CDR3 spans 14 amino acids. V trimming: 5 bases; J trimming: 9 bases; junction bases outside the gene matches: 7. Germline-derived CDR1 and CDR2 are MDHEN and SYDVKM. The CDR3 DNA sequence: TGTGCCAGCAGTGCGACAGGGTACGGTTCACCCCTCCACTTT. Amino acid sequence: CASSATGYGSPLHF.

The V gene is TRBV18, the J gene TRBJ1-1; maybe TRBD1 (5 bases). The CDR3 has 15 amino acids. Germline values: CDR1 KGHSH, CDR2 LQKENI. The V and J ends lost 6 bases and 5 bases respectively, with 19 bases between them. CDR3 coding DNA: TGTGCCAGCTCTTCGGGACTTAGAGAAGGAACTGAAGCTTTCTTT. Translation: CASSSGLREGTEAFF.

This clone was detected a few times. The gene calls are TRBV9 and TRBJ2-1, with 12 nucleotides matching TRBD2. Germline V gives CDR1 SGDLS, CDR2 YYNGEE. CDR3 size: 15 residues. Germline trimming cut 3 bases from V and 4 bases from J; bases unmatched to any gene: 2. CDR3 loop: CASSALAGGYNEQFF. For the CDR3, the DNA is TGTGCCAGCAGCGCCCTAGCGGGGGGGTACAATGAGCAGTTCTTC.

This chain connects TRBV7-9 to TRBJ1-1; D is perhaps TRBD1 (5 bases). Germline V lookup: CDR1 SEHNR, CDR2 FQNEAQ (reference sequence). CDR3 length: 13 residues. V was shortened by 5 bases and J by 1 base, with 8 bases between the two germline ends. CDR3 bases: TGTGCCAGCAGCCAAGGACAGAACACTGAAGCTTTCTTT. It is translated as CASSQGQNTEAFF.

The V call is TRBV14, the J call TRBJ1-3; D remains ambiguous. The germline V and J ends were trimmed by 1 base and 5 bases, with 12 bases remaining between them. Germline V lookup: CDR1 SGHDN, CDR2 FVKESK. The length of the CDR3 is 15 residues. CDR3 region: CASSQGLGNRNTIYF. CDR3 bases: TGTGCCAGCAGCCAAGGCTTGGGCAACCGAAACACCATATATTTT.

V and J are TRBV6-1 and TRBJ2-7; 11 bases line up with TRBD1. Germline assignment: CDR1 MNHNS and CDR2 SASEGT. The CDR3 length is 18 residues. V gave up 4 bases and J gave up 0 bases; unmatched junction bases: 11. For the CDR3, the DNA is TGTGCCAGCAGTGGACCGGGACAGGGGGATTCCTTCTCCTACGAGCAGTACTTC. Amino acid sequence: CASSGPGQGDSFSYEQYF.

The rearrangement links TRBV4-1 to TRBJ1-6; TRBD1 is a possible D gene (5 bases). The V end lost 3 bases, the J end lost 4 bases, and 19 bases lay between the germline ends. The germline V gene encodes CDR1 MGHRA and CDR2 YSYEKL. This CDR3 contains 18 residues. The CDR3: CASSQIADDRPYNSPLHF. The CDR3 DNA sequence: TGCGCCAGCAGCCAGATCGCAGACGACAGACCTTATAATTCACCCCTCCACTTT.

This clone was detected a few times. The chain combines TRBV6-6 with TRBJ2-7; 7 bases agree with TRBD1. V lost 6 bases and J lost 3; bases outside the gene matches: 8. The CDR3 loop spans 14 amino acids. Germline CDR1 MNHNY, CDR2 SVGAGI (reference sequence). This CDR3 reads CASRWGQQLYEQYF. The CDR3 region has the DNA TGTGCCAGCAGATGGGGACAGCAACTCTACGAGCAGTACTTC.

Only a few counts were recorded for this clone. This sequence joins TRBV10-1 and TRBJ2-7; D call uncertain. V was shortened by 0 bases and J by 4 bases, with 7 bases between the two germline ends. CDR1 is WNHNN and CDR2 is SYGVQD in the germline V gene (reference sequence). This CDR3 comprises 13 residues. This CDR3 is CASSESLLYEQYF. CDR3 coding DNA: TGCGCCAGCAGTGAGTCTTTGCTTTACGAGCAGTACTTC.

Points on this clone: At one of its ends the junction is not consistent with the germline gene, which may arise from a read error. The chain carries TRBV4-1 and TRBJ2-7, with D uncertain. Germline V CDR1 and CDR2: MGHRA, YSYEKL. The CDR3 is 14 amino acids. CDR3: CTSSQDDTAYEQYF. Written as DNA, the CDR3 is TGCACCAGCAGCCAAGATGATACAGCCTACGAGCAGTACTTC.

This rearrangement joins TRBV18 to TRBJ2-7; D is possibly TRBD1 (6 bases). Germline V gene sequence: CDR1 KGHSH, CDR2 LQKENI. This CDR3 has 12 residues. V was shortened by 6 bases and J by 6 bases, with 12 bases between the two germline ends. CDR3 residues: CASSPRGSEQYF. The CDR3, as DNA: TGTGCCAGCTCCCCAAGGGGGTCCGAGCAGTACTTC.

The rearrangement joins TRBV9 to TRBJ1-6, with TRBD1 identical over 8 bases. CDR3 length equals 14 residues. Germline CDR1 reads SGDLS; CDR2 reads YYNGEE. V dropped 0 bases and J dropped 7; count of bases not matched to a gene: 0. For the CDR3, the DNA is TGTGCCAGCAGCGTAGCAGGGGGCAATTCACCCCTCCACTTT. Amino acid sequence: CASSVAGGNSPLHF.

The CDR3 bases are TGTGCCAGCAGCCAATTCGTCGGGGGTACCCTCCACTTT. Protein product: CASSQFVGGTLHF. The chain combines TRBV14 with TRBJ1-6; perhaps TRBD1 as D (5 bases). CDR1 is SGHDN and CDR2 is FVKESK in the germline V gene. The CDR3 totals 13 residues. Between the trimmed V and J ends, which lost 2 bases and 14 bases, there was a span of 13 bases.

This sequence joins TRBV6-6 and TRBJ2-1; 14 nucleotides align to TRBD2. The trim removed 5 bases at V and 4 bases at J, leaving 4 bases unmatched. Looked up from germline, CDR1 is MNHNY and CDR2 is SVGAGI (reference sequence). There are 16 residues in the CDR3. As DNA, the CDR3 is TGTGCCAGCAGTCGACTAGCGGGGGGGCCGTACAATGAGCAGTTCTTC. Protein: CASSRLAGGPYNEQFF.

CDR3 loop: CASRNPPGGYSTNKTYEQYF. The CDR3 DNA sequence: TGTGCCAGCAGGAACCCCCCCGGGGGCTATTCTACGAACAAAACCTACGAGCAGTACTTC. The genes are TRBV14 and TRBJ2-7; D is perhaps TRBD1 or TRBD2 (6 bases each). The germline gives CDR1 SGHDN, CDR2 FVKESK. This CDR3 region has 20 residues. Trimming cost V 6 bases and J 2 bases, with 32 bases left between them. Using reference TRBV14 and TRBJ2-7 for the parts outside the CDR3, the full variable domain is EAGVTQFPSHSVIEKGQTVTLRCDPISGHDNLYWYRRVMGKEIKFLLHFVKESKQDESGMPNNRFLAERTGGTYSTLKVQPAELEDSGVYFCASRNPPGGYSTNKTYEQYFGPGTRLTVT.

The J gene is TRBJ1-5, the V gene TRBV4-2; 7 nucleotides match TRBD1. The V gene's germline CDR1 is LGHNA and CDR2 YNFKEQ. The CDR3 totals 16 residues. V was pared by 4 bases and J by 0 bases, with 6 bases of the junction left unmatched. The CDR3 sequence: CASSLQGDNSNQPQHF. As DNA, the CDR3 is TGTGCCAGCAGCCTTCAGGGGGATAATAGCAATCAGCCCCAGCATTTT.

The chain recombines TRBV10-3 with TRBJ2-7, with 8 bases aligning to TRBD1. V lost 6 bases and J lost 5; bases outside the gene matches: 6. This CDR3 is built from 13 residues. Germline V lookup: CDR1 ENHRY, CDR2 SYGVKD. This CDR3 reads CAIRETGVDEQYF. DNA of the CDR3: TGTGCCATCAGGGAGACAGGGGTCGACGAGCAGTACTTC.

This clone came up a few times. The rearrangement uses TRBV27 and TRBJ2-7; 8 bases align to TRBD1. The CDR3 sequence is 15 residues long. Germline CDR1 is MNHEY and CDR2 is SMNVEV (reference sequence). V lost 1 base, J lost 3 bases, and 5 bases stayed unmatched. The DNA of the CDR3 is TGTGCCAGCAGTTTATTTCCAGGACAGGGCTACGAGCAGTACTTC. It translates to CASSLFPGQGYEQYF.

J is TRBJ1-5 and V is TRBV6-5; 8 positions match TRBD1. J gave up 6 bases and V 2 bases, and 3 bases lay outside the gene matches. In germline, CDR1 is MNHEY, CDR2 SVGAGI. The CDR3 is 14 residues long. CDR3 bases: TGTGCCAGCAGTTACGCAGGGGGCGGTCAGCCCCAGCATTTT. The encoded protein is CASSYAGGGQPQHF.